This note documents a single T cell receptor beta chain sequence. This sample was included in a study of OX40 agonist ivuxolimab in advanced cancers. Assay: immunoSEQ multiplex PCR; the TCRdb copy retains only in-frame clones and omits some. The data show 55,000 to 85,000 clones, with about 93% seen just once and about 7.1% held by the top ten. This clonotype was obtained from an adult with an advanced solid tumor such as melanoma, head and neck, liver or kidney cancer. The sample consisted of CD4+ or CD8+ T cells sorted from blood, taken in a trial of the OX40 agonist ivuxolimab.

The CDR3 spells CASSFSGGHSYEQYF. In nucleotides, the CDR3 is TGTGCCAGCAGTTTTTCGGGGGGACACTCCTACGAGCAGTACTTC. The chain is built from TRBV27 and TRBJ2-7; weak D call: TRBD2 (7 bases). The CDR3 extends over 15 amino acids. V dropped 3 bases and J dropped 0 bases, with 12 bases sitting between them. CDR1 is MNHEY and CDR2 is SMNVEV in the germline V gene (reference sequence).